The 23 T cell receptor beta chains in this list originate from one sample, sequenced in a study of blood T cell repertoires in COVID-19. Using immunoSEQ multiplex PCR, the repertoire was profiled, and TCRdb retains in-frame clones only, with some absent. Among roughly 220,000 clones listed, 85% to 90% were seen once. Sequenced: peripheral blood. These receptors all come from a man older than 75 with acute or convalescent COVID-19.

The chain couples TRBV6-6 to TRBJ1-5; 7 nucleotides align to TRBD1. From germline, CDR1 is MNHNY and CDR2 SVGAGI (reference sequence). The length of the CDR3 is 15 residues. Trimming took 5 bases from V and 2 from J; bases not matched to a gene: 6. DNA for the CDR3: TGTGCCAGCAGTAGACAGGGTTTAGGCAATCAGCCCCAGCATTTT. Translation gives CASSRQGLGNQPQHF.

The chain links TRBV10-1 to TRBJ2-1, with 11 bases fitting TRBD2. Germline values: CDR1 WNHNN, CDR2 SYGVQD (reference sequence). Trimming took 8 bases from V and 8 from J; bases not matched to a gene: 8. This CDR3 has 14 residues. The CDR3 DNA reads TGCGCCAGCGGTAGCGGGAGGGCCCGGGATGAGCAGTTCTTC. Translation gives CASGSGRARDEQFF.

The chain is built from TRBV7-8 and TRBJ1-3; possibly TRBD1 for D (5 bases). Germline-derived CDR1 and CDR2 are SGHVS and FQNEAQ. Trimming stripped 5 bases from V and 0 bases from J, with 11 bases between. This CDR3 is 15 amino acids long. The CDR3 protein is CASSTSGLSGNTIYF. CDR3 nucleotides: TGTGCCAGCAGCACCTCAGGGCTCTCTGGAAACACCATATATTTT. Combining the CDR3 with reference TRBV7-8 and TRBJ1-3 gives the whole variable domain GAGVSQSPRYKVAKRGQDVALRCDPISGHVSLFWYQQALGQGPEFLTYFQNEAQLDKSGLPSDRFFAERPEGSVSTLKIQRTQQEDSAVYLCASSTSGLSGNTIYFGEGSWLTVV.

The CDR3 is CSAKGGPGNTIYF. The CDR3 region has the DNA TGCAGCGCCAAGGGAGGTCCTGGAAACACCATATATTTT. The rearrangement uses TRBV29-1 and TRBJ1-3; no reliable D call. There are 13 residues in the CDR3. Trimming removed 7 bases at V and 2 bases at J, with 12 bases between. Germline V lookup: CDR1 SQVTM, CDR2 ANQGSEA.

On this clone itself: Other nucleotide sequences from this sample produce the same CDR3. The chain employs TRBV5-1 and TRBJ1-3, with 7 positions matching TRBD1. The germline V gene has CDR1 SGHRS and CDR2 YFSETQ. V shed 0 bases, J shed 4 bases, and the junction held 4 bases outside the gene matches. CDR3 length equals 15 residues. The CDR3 DNA reads TGCGCCAGCAGCTTGGAGGGGGCTGGAGGAAACACCATATATTTT. Protein: CASSLEGAGGNTIYF.

The V gene is TRBV7-6, the J gene TRBJ2-5; D remains ambiguous. The V end lost 6 bases, the J end lost 5 bases, and 7 bases lay between the germline ends. Germline V gene data show CDR1 as SGHVS and CDR2 as FNYEAQ. The length of the CDR3 is 11 residues. CDR3 nucleotides: TGTGCCAGCAGTCACGGTGAGACCCAGTACTTC. Amino acids: CASSHGETQYF.

This sequence joins TRBV7-7 and TRBJ1-4; a possible D gene is TRBD1 (6 bases). With 6 bases removed from V and 5 bases from J, the gap between germline ends came to 10 bases. Germline V gene data show CDR1 as SSHAT and CDR2 as FNYEAQ (reference sequence). This CDR3 is built from 13 residues. CDR3 loop: CASSTGQNEKLFF. The CDR3 DNA reads as TGTGCCAGCAGTACCGGACAGAATGAAAAACTGTTTTTT. Variable domain in full (rest from reference TRBV7-7 and TRBJ1-4): GAGVSQSPRYKVTKRGQDVTLRCDPISSHATLYWYQQALGQGPEFLTYFNYEAQPDKSGLPSDRFSAERPEGSISTLTIQRTEQRDSAMYRCASSTGQNEKLFFGSGTQLSVL.

This clone was found a few times. V gene TRBV19 combines with J gene TRBJ1-5; no clear D gene. The CDR3 contains 17 residues. Per germline, CDR1 LNHDA and CDR2 SQIVND (reference sequence). V lost 3 bases, J lost 0 bases, and 15 bases lay in between. The DNA for the CDR3 is TGTGCCAGTAGTATGGAGGCGGATAGTTTTAGCAATCAGCCCCAGCATTTT. Amino acid sequence: CASSMEADSFSNQPQHF.

The rearrangement uses TRBV27 and TRBJ2-1; 10 positions match TRBD2. V lost 3 bases and J lost 4; bases outside the gene matches: 12. The CDR3 contains 18 residues. In germline, CDR1 is MNHEY, CDR2 SMNVEV (reference sequence). The CDR3 is CASSFSASGSPGYNEQFF. CDR3 bases: TGTGCCAGCAGTTTTTCGGCTAGCGGGAGTCCTGGGTACAATGAGCAGTTCTTC.

The chain recombines TRBV11-2 with TRBJ2-3, with TRBD2 matching 7 bases. Unmatched junction bases numbered 8, after V lost 3 bases and J lost 5 bases. The CDR3 is made up of 15 amino acids. Germline V CDR1 and CDR2: SGHAT, FQNNGV. The DNA for the CDR3 is TGTGCCAGCAGCTTTGGACTAGTAACGGAAGATACGCAGTATTTT. This codes for CASSFGLVTEDTQYF.

The J gene is TRBJ2-5, the V gene TRBV10-3; 7 nucleotides align to TRBD2. The CDR3 is 15 residues long. The J segment lost 5 bases and the V segment lost 3 bases, leaving 9 bases of the junction unmatched. CDR1 and CDR2 (germline): ENHRY, SYGVKD. DNA of the CDR3: TGTGCCATCAGTGATACTAGCGCCGGAGGCGAGACCCAGTACTTC. Amino acids: CAISDTSAGGETQYF.

V usage is TRBV6-1 and J usage is TRBJ2-7; 7 nucleotides agree with TRBD1. V shed 1 base and J 4 bases; nucleotides not matched to a gene: 13. The CDR3 runs to 17 residues. The germline CDR1 and CDR2 sequences are MNHNS and SASEGT. The DNA for the CDR3 is TGTGCCAGCAGTGAAGAGGGGGACAGCCGGAGCTTATACGAGCAGTACTTC. Its protein product is CASSEEGDSRSLYEQYF.

The gene calls are TRBV4-2 and TRBJ2-6; 8 bases match TRBD2. V lost 0 bases and J lost 2; bases outside the gene matches: 6. The CDR3 covers 18 residues. CDR1 is LGHNA, CDR2 YNFKEQ, per germline. In DNA form, the CDR3 reads TGTGCCAGCAGCCAAGATCTGGCGCGGGGGGCTGGGGCCAACGTCCTGACTTTC. Translated: CASSQDLARGAGANVLTF.

This clone was detected only once. This sequence joins TRBV19 and TRBJ1-5; 11 bases agree with TRBD1. The CDR3 sequence is 16 residues long. Germline loops: CDR1 LNHDA, CDR2 SQIVND (reference sequence). Trimming at V came to 6 bases and at J to 6 bases, leaving 10 bases not matched to a gene. In DNA, the CDR3 is TGTGCCAGTAGGGCATCCGGGACAGGGGGTTTTCAGCCCCAGCATTTT. Protein: CASRASGTGGFQPQHF.

The chain combines TRBV14 with TRBJ2-1, with D tentatively TRBD2 (5 bases). CDR3 length equals 14 residues. Germline loops: CDR1 SGHDN, CDR2 FVKESK. Trimming took off 4 bases at V and 3 bases at J, with 10 bases between the two ends. CDR3 sequence: CASSRRGYYNEQFF. Written as DNA, the CDR3 is TGTGCCAGCAGCCGTCGGGGATACTACAATGAGCAGTTCTTC.

The V and J genes are TRBV15 and TRBJ2-3; maybe TRBD1 (5 bases). Trimming shortened V by 2 bases and J by 2 bases, and 8 bases separated the two germline ends. The CDR3 spans 14 residues. Germline-derived CDR1 and CDR2 are LNHNV and YYDKDF (reference sequence). CDR3: CATSRQGYTDTQYF. The CDR3 DNA reads as TGTGCCACCAGCAGACAGGGTTACACAGATACGCAGTATTTT. Full variable domain (outside the CDR3, taken from reference TRBV15 and TRBJ2-3): DAMVIQNPRYQVTQFGKPVTLSCSQTLNHNVMYWYQQKSSQAPKLLFHYYDKDFNNEADTPDNFQSRRPNTSFCFLDIRSPGLGDTAMYLCATSRQGYTDTQYFGPGTRLTVL.

The rearrangement joins TRBV5-1 to TRBJ2-7; 10 nucleotides match TRBD2. Germline V gene lookup returns CDR1 SGHRS and CDR2 YFSETQ. The CDR3 covers 16 residues. The V and J ends lost 0 bases and 2 bases, in that order; junction bases with no gene match: 5. Written as DNA, the CDR3 is TGCGCCAGCAGCTTGGGGGCTAGCGGGAGTACCTACGAGCAGTACTTC. Translated: CASSLGASGSTYEQYF.

The CDR3 reads CASSPTTPSTQYF. In nucleotides, the CDR3 is TGTGCCAGCAGCCCGACTACGCCAAGTACCCAGTACTTC. The rearrangement links TRBV14 to TRBJ2-5, with D perhaps TRBD2 (5 bases). V lost 4 bases, J lost 8 bases, and 14 bases lay in between. The CDR3 loop spans 13 amino acids. CDR1 SGHDN and CDR2 FVKESK come from the germline V gene.

V and J are TRBV19 and TRBJ2-7, with 8 bases identical to TRBD2. The germline CDR1 and CDR2 sequences are LNHDA and SQIVND (reference sequence). V lost 11 bases to trimming and J lost 3 bases; unmatched junction nucleotides: 21. The length of the CDR3 is 17 residues. CDR3 nucleotides: TGTGCCCGAAAGCCGTATACGGGAGGGCTTGGGGTCTACGAGCAGTACGTC. Protein: CARKPYTGGLGVYEQYV.

The chain joins TRBV5-1 to TRBJ1-2; D is unclear. Germline lookup yields CDR1 SGHRS and CDR2 YFSETQ. The CDR3 totals 14 residues. V was cut by 1 base and J by 6 bases, with 13 bases left in between. The CDR3 DNA reads as TGCGCCAGCAGCTTGCCTCCGGGTACTAATGGCTACACCTTC. Encoded protein: CASSLPPGTNGYTF. Using reference TRBV5-1 and TRBJ1-2 for the parts outside the CDR3, the full variable domain is KAGVTQTPRYLIKTRGQQVTLSCSPISGHRSVSWYQQTPGQGLQFLFEYFSETQRNKGNFPGRFSGRQFSNSRSEMNVSTLELGDSALYLCASSLPPGTNGYTFGSGTRLTVV.

The J gene is TRBJ1-5, the V gene TRBV6-1, with TRBD1 matching over 9 bases. CDR3 length: 15 residues. The germline V gene has CDR1 MNHNS and CDR2 SASEGT. J lost 6 bases, V lost 3 bases, and 6 bases had no gene match. CDR3: CASSDGQGMGQPQHF. CDR3 bases: TGTGCCAGCAGTGACGGACAGGGGATGGGTCAGCCCCAGCATTTT.

The rearrangement links TRBV2 to TRBJ1-2, with TRBD1 identical over 7 bases. The junction had 8 bases not matched to a gene; V was cut back by 6 bases and J by 4 bases. Germline CDR1 is SNHLY and CDR2 is FYNNEI. The CDR3 covers 14 residues. The CDR3 bases are TGTGCCAGCAGGGAGCGGCAGGGGGTCTATGGCTACACCTTC. Translation: CASRERQGVYGYTF.

The gene calls are TRBV5-1 and TRBJ2-5, with 7 positions matching TRBD1. The CDR3 sequence is 14 residues long. V was clipped by 4 bases and J by 5 bases; unmatched bases: 8. Per germline, CDR1 SGHRS and CDR2 YFSETQ. The CDR3 reads CASSLGQVIETQYF. The DNA of the CDR3 is TGCGCCAGCAGCCTCGGACAGGTCATCGAGACCCAGTACTTC.